The rows below give T cell receptor beta chains drawn from one sample of a study of T cell repertoires in cytomegalovirus infection. TCRdb itself ran the reads through MiXCR, one entry per CDR3 protein. The profile covers roughly 730,000 distinct CDR3 sequences, with around 30% appearing a single time and 15% to 20% taken by the ten largest. Their specific antigens are unknown. This specimen consisted of cultured PBMCs, obtained from culture after CMV antigen stimulation. The receptors come from a human donor in good health (CMV status not recorded). Some clones in this sample may be carry-over from other donors' samples. Each CDR3 is given with its conserved first and last residue. Fields, in order: V gene, CDR3 protein.

TRBV7-2 CASSLVPGAGELFF
TRBV5-4 CASSNKLAIDTQYF
TRBV6-5 CAIRGTGDTQYF
TRBV7-2 CASSSGPKQYF
TRBV19 CASSPGTGADTQYF
TRBV6-2/TRBV6-3 CASSRWTSGGLADTQYF
TRBV12-3/TRBV12-4 CASSPQGRAEAFF
TRBV20-1 CSGARGGSTDTQYF
TRBV7-2 CASSLVRGTSVYNEQFF
TRBV11-2 CASRRDSSSPLHF
TRBV7-9 CASSFGLGWASEQYF
TRBV7-8 CASSLQLVGAGNTIYF
TRBV12-3/TRBV12-4 CASSEVTGYNRGSNQPQHF
TRBV7-8 CASSSLMTVGSPLHF
TRBV30 CAWKASSGSFYEQFF
TRBV6-6 CASRGAARNEQFF
TRBV2 CASSEALGAQETQYF
TRBV7-8 CASSPSWNDNSPLHF
TRBV7-6 CASMASTDTQYF
TRBV28 CASSPARDSPVIYEQYF
TRBV19 CASSPATSGGRNEQFF
TRBV7-8 CASSWGVANTGELFF
TRBV7-8 CASSLGDGGGSPLHF
TRBV6-6 CATKIGIGANVLTF
TRBV6-1 CASSEFVAGISYEQYF
TRBV20-1 CSAVIRRTDTQYF
TRBV7-2 CASSSPRASGRVTQYF
TRBV27 CASGAGTSPYNEQFF
TRBV7-2 CASSQIAGSSYNEQFF
TRBV29-1 CSVGVGVFTEAFF
TRBV7-2 CASSLARKDEQFF
TRBV20-1 CSARGSFYEQYF
TRBV7-9 CASSLTGGPGDEQFF
TRBV5-1 CASSLVQGSVNEQFF
TRBV11-2 CASSPWTAISYEQYF
TRBV25-1 CASSDSGGLTDTQYF
TRBV11-2 CASSRGGPGQGSGNTIYF
TRBV7-9 CASSLAGFINTQYF
TRBV7-2 CASSLLVVSRVANTGELFF
TRBV15 CATSREGRGRNVQYF
TRBV7-2 CASSRGGKGSYNEQFF